The 5 T cell receptor beta chains below were found in one sample sequenced in a study of blood T cell repertoires in COVID-19. Profiling relied on immunoSEQ multiplex PCR, and the TCRdb table lists in-frame clones only, not all of them. The sample contains about 170,000 clones, more than 85% of which appear only once. What was sequenced was peripheral blood. The receptors come from a man between 60 and 75 years old with COVID-19, enrolled during active disease.

This chain connects TRBV12-3 or TRBV12-4 to TRBJ1-3, with D maybe TRBD1 (5 bases). CDR3 length equals 13 residues. Trimming removed 7 bases at V and 8 bases at J, with 15 bases between. The CDR3 region is CASTLQGRDTIYF. In DNA, the CDR3 is TGTGCCAGCACCCTCCAGGGCAGGGACACCATATATTTT.

The chain carries TRBV4-1 and TRBJ2-1; D perhaps matches TRBD1 (5 bases). The CDR3 length is 14 residues. Deletions cut 0 bases from V and 8 bases from J, with 11 bases between. Per germline, CDR1 MGHRA and CDR2 YSYEKL. CDR3 DNA: TGCGCCAGCAGCCAAGATATCGTCAGGGATGAGCAGTTCTTC. Translated, it gives CASSQDIVRDEQFF.

This sequence joins TRBV3-1 (or the pseudogene TRBV3-2) and TRBJ2-3; TRBD1 is a possible D gene (6 bases). Germline CDR1 and CDR2: LGHDT and YNNKEL (reference sequence). V was pared by 1 base and J by 5 bases, with 16 bases between. CDR3 length equals 16 residues. The CDR3 region is CASSQGDIPGIDTQYF. The CDR3 coding sequence is TGTGCCAGCAGCCAAGGGGACATTCCAGGGATAGATACGCAGTATTTT.

This chain joins TRBV6-1 and TRBJ2-1; the match to TRBD1 covers 8 bases. With V trimmed by 2 bases and J by 9 bases, 6 bases remained unmatched. Germline CDR1 and CDR2: MNHNS and SASEGT. The CDR3 covers 14 residues. CDR3 bases: TGTGCCAGCAGTGAACGACAGGGGTTTGGTGAGCAGTTCTTC. Protein: CASSERQGFGEQFF.

The chain links TRBV20-1 to TRBJ2-7; the D is unclear. CDR1 and CDR2 from the germline V gene are DFQATT and SNEGSKA (reference sequence). V was shortened by 1 base and J by 6 bases, with 7 bases between the two germline ends. The CDR3 totals 11 residues. The chain's CDR3 is CSARAPLEQYF. The CDR3 bases are TGCAGTGCTAGAGCCCCCCTCGAGCAGTACTTC.